This T cell receptor (beta chain) was documented in a study of blood T cell repertoires in COVID-19. Study details: Specimens from acute and convalescent COVID-19 originated in the United States, Italy and Spain. Sources were T cells, B-cell-depleted T cells, or PBMCs; the material itself was cDNA or gDNA.

As handled by the study authors: Reference gene primer amplification in the assay estimated nucleated cell counts. Repertoires were generated with immunoSEQ multiplex PCR, while TCRdb's copy carries only in-frame clones and drops some. The DNA gave D and trimming, while V, J and clone size come from that table. Of around 250,000 clones listed, under 90% were seen once; the top ten hold approximately 3.1%. Germline-derived CDR1 and CDR2 are MGHRA and YSYEKL. The CDR3 totals 17 residues. Between the trimmed V and J ends, which lost 0 bases and 7 bases, there was a span of 21 bases. This chain connects TRBV4-1 to TRBJ1-2; tentative D call: TRBD1 (6 bases). The sample was peripheral blood. This sequence originates from a woman aged 18-29 years with acute or convalescent COVID-19. The CDR3 DNA reads TGCGCCAGCAGCCAAGATCTCTCGGCAGGGGAACGTCCTGGCTACACCTTC. Its protein is CASSQDLSAGERPGYTF.